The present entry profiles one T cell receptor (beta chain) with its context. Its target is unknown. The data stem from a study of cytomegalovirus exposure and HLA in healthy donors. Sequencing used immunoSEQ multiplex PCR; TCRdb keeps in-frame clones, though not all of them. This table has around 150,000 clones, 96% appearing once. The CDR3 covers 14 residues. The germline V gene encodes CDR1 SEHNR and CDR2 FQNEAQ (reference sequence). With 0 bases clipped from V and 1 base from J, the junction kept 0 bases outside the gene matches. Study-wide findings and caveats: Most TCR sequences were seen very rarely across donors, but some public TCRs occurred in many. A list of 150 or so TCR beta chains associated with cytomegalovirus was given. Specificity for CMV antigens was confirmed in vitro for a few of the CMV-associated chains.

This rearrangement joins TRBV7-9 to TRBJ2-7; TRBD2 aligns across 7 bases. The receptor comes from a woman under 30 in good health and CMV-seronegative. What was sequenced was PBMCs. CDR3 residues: CASSLAGGSYEQYF. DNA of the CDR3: TGTGCCAGCAGCTTAGCCGGGGGGTCCTACGAGCAGTACTTC. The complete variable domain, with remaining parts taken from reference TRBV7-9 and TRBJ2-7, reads DTGVSQNPRHKITKRGQNVTFRCDPISEHNRLYWYRQTLGQGPEFLTYFQNEAQLEKSRLLSDRFSAERPKGSFSTLEIQRTEQGDSAMYLCASSLAGGSYEQYFGPGTRLTVT.